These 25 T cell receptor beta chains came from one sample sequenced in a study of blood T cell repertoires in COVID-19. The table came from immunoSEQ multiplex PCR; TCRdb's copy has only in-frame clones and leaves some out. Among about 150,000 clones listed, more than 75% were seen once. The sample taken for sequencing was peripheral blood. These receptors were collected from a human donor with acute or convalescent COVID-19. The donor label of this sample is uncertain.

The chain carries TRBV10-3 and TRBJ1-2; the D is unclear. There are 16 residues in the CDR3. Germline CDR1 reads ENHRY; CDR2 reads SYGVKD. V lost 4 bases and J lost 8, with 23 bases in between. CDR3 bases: TGTGCCATCAGTGTTGGGGAAAGGAGGCGATTTAGCGGCTACACCTTC. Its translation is CAISVGERRRFSGYTF.

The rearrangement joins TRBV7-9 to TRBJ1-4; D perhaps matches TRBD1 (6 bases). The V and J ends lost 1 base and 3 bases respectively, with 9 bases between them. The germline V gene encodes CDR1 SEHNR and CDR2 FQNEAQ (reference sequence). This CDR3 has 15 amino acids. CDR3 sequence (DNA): TGTGCCAGCAGCTTAGGAGGGGGGGCTAATGAAAAACTGTTTTTT. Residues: CASSLGGGANEKLFF.

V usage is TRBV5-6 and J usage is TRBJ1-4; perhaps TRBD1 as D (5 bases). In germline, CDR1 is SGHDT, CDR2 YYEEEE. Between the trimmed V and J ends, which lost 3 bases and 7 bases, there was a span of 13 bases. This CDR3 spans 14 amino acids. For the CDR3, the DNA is TGTGCCAGCAGCTACCCACCAAGGGGTGAAAAACTGTTTTTT. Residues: CASSYPPRGEKLFF.

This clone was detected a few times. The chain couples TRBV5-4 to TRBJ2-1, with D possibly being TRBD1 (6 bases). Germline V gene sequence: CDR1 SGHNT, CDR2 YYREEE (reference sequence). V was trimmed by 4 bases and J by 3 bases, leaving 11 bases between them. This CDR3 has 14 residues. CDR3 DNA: TGTGCCAGCAGCCCAACAGGGAACTACAATGAGCAGTTCTTC. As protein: CASSPTGNYNEQFF.

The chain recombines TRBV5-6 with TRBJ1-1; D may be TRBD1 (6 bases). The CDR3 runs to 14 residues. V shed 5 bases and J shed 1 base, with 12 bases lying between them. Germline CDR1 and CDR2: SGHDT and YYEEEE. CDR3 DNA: TGTGCCAGCAGAGTCGGGACAACGAACACTGAAGCTTTCTTT. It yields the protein CASRVGTTNTEAFF.

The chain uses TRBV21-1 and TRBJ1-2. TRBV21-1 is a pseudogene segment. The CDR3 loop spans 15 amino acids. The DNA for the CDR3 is TGTGCCAGCAGCAAAGCACCGGGGGTGGAATATGGCTACACCTTC. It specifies CASSKAPGVEYGYTF.

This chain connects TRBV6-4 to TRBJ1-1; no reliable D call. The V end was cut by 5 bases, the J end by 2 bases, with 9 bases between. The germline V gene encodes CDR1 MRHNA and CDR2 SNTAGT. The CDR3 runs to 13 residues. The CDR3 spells CASSRLLNTEAFF. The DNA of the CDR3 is TGTGCCAGCAGTCGGTTACTTAACACTGAAGCTTTCTTT.

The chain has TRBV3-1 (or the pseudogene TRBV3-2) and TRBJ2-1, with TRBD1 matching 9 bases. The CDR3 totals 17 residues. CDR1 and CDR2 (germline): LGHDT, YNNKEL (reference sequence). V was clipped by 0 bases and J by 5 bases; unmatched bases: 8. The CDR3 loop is CASSQEWGTGRHNEQFF. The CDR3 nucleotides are TGTGCCAGCAGCCAAGAGTGGGGGACAGGGAGACACAATGAGCAGTTCTTC.

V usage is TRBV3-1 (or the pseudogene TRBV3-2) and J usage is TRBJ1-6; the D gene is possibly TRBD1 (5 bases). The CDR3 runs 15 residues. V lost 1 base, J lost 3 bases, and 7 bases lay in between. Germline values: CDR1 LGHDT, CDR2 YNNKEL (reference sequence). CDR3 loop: CASSQGTYYNSPLHF. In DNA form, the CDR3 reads TGTGCCAGCAGCCAAGGGACATACTATAATTCACCCCTCCACTTT.

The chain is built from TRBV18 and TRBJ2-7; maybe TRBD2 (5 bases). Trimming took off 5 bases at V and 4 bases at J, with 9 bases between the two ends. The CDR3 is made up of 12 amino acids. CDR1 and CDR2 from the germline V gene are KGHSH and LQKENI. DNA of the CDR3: TGTGCCAGCTCAGTTCGGGAATACGAGCAGTACTTC. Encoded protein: CASSVREYEQYF.

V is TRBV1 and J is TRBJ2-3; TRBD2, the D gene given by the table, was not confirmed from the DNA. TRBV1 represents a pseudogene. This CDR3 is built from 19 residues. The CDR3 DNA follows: TGCACCAGCAGCCAAGATGCACTAGCGGGGGGCCTATTCACAGATACGCAGTATTTT. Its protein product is CTSSQDALAGGLFTDTQYF.

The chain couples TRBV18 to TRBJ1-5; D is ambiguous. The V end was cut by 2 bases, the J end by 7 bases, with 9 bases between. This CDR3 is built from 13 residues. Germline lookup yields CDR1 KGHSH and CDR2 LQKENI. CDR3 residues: CASSPSNRQPQHF. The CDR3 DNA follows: TGTGCCAGCTCACCAAGTAACAGACAGCCCCAGCATTTT.

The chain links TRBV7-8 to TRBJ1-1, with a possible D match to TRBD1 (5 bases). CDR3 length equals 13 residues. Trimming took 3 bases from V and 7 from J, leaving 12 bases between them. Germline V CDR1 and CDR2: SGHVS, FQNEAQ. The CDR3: CASSFAAGVEAFF. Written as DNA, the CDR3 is TGTGCCAGCAGCTTCGCAGCGGGGGTTGAAGCTTTCTTT.

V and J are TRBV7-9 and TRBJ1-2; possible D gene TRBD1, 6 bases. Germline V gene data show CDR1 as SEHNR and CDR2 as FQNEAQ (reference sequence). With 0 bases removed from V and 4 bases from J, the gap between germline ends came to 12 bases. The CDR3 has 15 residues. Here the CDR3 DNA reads TGTGCCAGCAGCTTAGCGCAGGGGCCCTCCTATGGCTACACCTTC. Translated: CASSLAQGPSYGYTF. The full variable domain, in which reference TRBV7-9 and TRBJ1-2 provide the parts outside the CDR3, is DTGVSQNPRHKITKRGQNVTFRCDPISEHNRLYWYRQTLGQGPEFLTYFQNEAQLEKSRLLSDRFSAERPKGSFSTLEIQRTEQGDSAMYLCASSLAQGPSYGYTFGSGTRLTVV.

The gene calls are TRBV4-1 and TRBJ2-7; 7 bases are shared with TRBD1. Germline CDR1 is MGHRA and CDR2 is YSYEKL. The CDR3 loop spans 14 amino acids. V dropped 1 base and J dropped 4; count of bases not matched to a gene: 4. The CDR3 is CASSQVDREYEQYF. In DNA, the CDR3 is TGCGCCAGCAGCCAAGTTGACAGGGAATACGAGCAGTACTTC.

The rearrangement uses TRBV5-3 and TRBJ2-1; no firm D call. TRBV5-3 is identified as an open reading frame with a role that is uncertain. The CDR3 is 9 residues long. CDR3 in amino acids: CAASDEQFF. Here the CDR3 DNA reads TGTGCAGCAAGCGATGAGCAGTTCTTC.

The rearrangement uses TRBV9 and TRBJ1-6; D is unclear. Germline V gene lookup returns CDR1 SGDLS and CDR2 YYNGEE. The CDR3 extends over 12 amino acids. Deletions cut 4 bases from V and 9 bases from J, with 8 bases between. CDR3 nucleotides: TGTGCCAGCAGCAATAGAGGTTCACCCCTCCACTTT. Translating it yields CASSNRGSPLHF.

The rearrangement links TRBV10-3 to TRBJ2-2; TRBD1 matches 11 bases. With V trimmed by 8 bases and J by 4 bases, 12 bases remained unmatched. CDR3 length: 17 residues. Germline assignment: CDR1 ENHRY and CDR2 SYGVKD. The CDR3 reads CAISGTGGFAGTGELFF. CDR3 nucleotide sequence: TGTGCCATCTCCGGGACAGGGGGATTTGCGGGCACCGGGGAGCTGTTTTTT.

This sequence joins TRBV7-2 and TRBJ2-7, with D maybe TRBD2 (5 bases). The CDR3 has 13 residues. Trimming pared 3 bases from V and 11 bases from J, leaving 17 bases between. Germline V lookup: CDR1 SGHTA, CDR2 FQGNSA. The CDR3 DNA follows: TGTGCCAGCAGCTTTTTGGGAGACGGGCGGGAGTACTTC. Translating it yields CASSFLGDGREYF.

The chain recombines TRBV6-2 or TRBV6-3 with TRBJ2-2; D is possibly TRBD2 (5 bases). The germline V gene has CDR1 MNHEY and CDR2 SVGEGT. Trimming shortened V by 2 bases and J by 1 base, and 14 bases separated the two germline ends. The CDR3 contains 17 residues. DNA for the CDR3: TGTGCCAGCAGTTACACTAGACACTCGAGGAACACCGGGGAGCTGTTTTTT. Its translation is CASSYTRHSRNTGELFF.

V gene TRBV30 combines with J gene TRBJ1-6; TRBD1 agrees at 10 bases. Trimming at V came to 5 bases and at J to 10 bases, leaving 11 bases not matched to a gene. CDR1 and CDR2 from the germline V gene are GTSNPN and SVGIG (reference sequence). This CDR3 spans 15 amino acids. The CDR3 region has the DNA TGTGCCTGGGCTGCCCGGGACAGGGGTCCCTCACCCCTCCACTTT. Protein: CAWAARDRGPSPLHF.

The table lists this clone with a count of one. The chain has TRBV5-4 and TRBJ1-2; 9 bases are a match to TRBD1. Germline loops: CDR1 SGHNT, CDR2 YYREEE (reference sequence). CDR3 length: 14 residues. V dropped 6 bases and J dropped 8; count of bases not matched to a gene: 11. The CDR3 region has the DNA TGTGCCAGCACGGTTCCGGGACAGGGTATAGGCTACACCTTC. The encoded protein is CASTVPGQGIGYTF. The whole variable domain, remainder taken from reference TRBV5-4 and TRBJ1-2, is ETGVTQSPTHLIKTRGQQVTLRCSSQSGHNTVSWYQQALGQGPQFIFQYYREEENGRGNFPPRFSGLQFPNYSSELNVNALELDDSALYLCASTVPGQGIGYTFGSGTRLTVV.

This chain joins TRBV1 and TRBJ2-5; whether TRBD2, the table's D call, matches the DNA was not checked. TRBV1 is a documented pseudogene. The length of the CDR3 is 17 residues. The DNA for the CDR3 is TGCACCAGCAGCCAAGCAATTGCGCGAACCTACCAAGAGACCCAGTACTTC. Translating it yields CTSSQAIARTYQETQYF.

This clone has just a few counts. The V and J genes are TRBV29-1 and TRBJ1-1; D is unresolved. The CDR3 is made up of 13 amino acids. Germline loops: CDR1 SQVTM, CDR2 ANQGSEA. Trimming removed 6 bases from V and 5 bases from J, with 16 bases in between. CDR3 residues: CSVAWSGRTEAFF. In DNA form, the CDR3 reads TGCAGCGTCGCCTGGAGCGGGCGGACTGAAGCTTTCTTT.

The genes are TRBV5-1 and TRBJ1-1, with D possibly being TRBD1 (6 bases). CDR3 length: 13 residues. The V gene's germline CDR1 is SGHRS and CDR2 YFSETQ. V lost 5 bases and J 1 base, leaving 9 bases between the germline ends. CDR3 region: CASRTTGNTEAFF. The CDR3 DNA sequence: TGCGCCAGCAGGACGACAGGGAACACTGAAGCTTTCTTT.